This T cell receptor beta chain was obtained from a study of blood T cell repertoires in COVID-19. As originally analysed: Counts of nucleated cells, estimated from reference gene primer amplification, were obtained. Clones were sequenced by immunoSEQ multiplex PCR, and TCRdb holds only the in-frame ones, with some missing. That table furnishes V, J and clone size, whereas the DNA furnished D and trimming. Here the sample spans 150,000 to 200,000 clones, almost 80% being singletons. Germline V CDR1 and CDR2: SGHRS, YFSETQ. Unmatched junction bases numbered 5, after V lost 1 base and J lost 3 bases. This CDR3 spans 15 amino acids. This clone was detected ten times or more.

This clonotype originated in a woman aged 65 to 85 with acute or convalescent COVID-19. The sample taken for sequencing was peripheral blood. The gene calls are TRBV5-1 and TRBJ2-5, with TRBD1 matching over 8 bases. CDR3 sequence reads: CASSLSPTGEETQYF. The CDR3 nucleotides are TGCGCCAGCAGCTTGTCTCCGACAGGGGAAGAGACCCAGTACTTC.